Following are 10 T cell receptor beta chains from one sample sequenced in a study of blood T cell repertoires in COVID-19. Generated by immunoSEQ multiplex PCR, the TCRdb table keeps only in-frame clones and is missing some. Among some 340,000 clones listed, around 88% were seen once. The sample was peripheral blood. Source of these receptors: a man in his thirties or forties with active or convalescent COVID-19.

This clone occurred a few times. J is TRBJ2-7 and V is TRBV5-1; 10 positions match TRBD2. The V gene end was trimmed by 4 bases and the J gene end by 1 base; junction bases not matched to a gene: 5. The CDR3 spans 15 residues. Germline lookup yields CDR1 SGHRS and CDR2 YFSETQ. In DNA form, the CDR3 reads TGCGCCAGCAGCGCATTAGCGGGAGGATCCTACGAGCAGTACTTC. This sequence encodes CASSALAGGSYEQYF. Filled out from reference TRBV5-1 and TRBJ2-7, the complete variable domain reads KAGVTQTPRYLIKTRGQQVTLSCSPISGHRSVSWYQQTPGQGLQFLFEYFSETQRNKGNFPGRFSGRQFSNSRSEMNVSTLELGDSALYLCASSALAGGSYEQYFGPGTRLTVT.

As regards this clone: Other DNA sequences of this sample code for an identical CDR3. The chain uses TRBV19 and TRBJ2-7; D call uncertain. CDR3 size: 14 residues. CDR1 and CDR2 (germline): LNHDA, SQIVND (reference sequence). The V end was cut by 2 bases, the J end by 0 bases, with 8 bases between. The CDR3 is CASSISGPSYEQYF. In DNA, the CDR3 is TGTGCCAGTAGTATATCAGGTCCCTCCTACGAGCAGTACTTC.

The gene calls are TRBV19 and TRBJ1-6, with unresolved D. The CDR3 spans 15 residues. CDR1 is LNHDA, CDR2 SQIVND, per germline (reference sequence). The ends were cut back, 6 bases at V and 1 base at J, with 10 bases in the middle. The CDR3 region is CASRPTWSYNSPLHF. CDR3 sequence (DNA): TGTGCCAGTAGACCGACATGGTCCTATAATTCACCCCTCCACTTT.

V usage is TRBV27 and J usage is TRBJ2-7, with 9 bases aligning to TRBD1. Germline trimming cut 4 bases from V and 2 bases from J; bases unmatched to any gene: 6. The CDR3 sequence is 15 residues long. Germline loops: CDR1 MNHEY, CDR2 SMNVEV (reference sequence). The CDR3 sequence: CASSYGTGRTYEQYF. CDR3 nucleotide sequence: TGTGCCAGCAGTTACGGGACAGGGAGAACCTACGAGCAGTACTTC.

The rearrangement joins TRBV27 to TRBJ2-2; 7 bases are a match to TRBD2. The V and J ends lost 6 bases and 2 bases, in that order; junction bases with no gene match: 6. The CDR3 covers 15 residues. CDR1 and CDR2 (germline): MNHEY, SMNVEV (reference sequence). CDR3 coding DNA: TGTGCCAGCAGCCGGGACTACCAAAACACCGGGGAGCTGTTTTTT. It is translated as CASSRDYQNTGELFF.

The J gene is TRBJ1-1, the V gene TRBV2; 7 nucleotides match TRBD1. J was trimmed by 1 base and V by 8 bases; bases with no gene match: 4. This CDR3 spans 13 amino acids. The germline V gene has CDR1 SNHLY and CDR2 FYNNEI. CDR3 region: CASHGTANTEAFF. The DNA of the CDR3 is TGTGCCAGCCACGGGACAGCGAACACTGAAGCTTTCTTT.

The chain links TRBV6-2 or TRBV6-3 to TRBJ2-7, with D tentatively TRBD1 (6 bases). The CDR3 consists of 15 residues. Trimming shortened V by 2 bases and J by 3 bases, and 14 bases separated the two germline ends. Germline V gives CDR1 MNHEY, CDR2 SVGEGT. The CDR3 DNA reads TGTGCCAGCAGTTACACCCCAGGACAGCACTACGAGCAGTACTTC. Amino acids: CASSYTPGQHYEQYF.

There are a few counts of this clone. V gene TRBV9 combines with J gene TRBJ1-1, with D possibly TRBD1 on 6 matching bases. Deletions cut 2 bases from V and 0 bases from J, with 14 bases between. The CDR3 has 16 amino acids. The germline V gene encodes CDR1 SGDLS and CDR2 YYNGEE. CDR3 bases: TGTGCCAGCAGCGTTTCAGCCGGACAGATGAACACTGAAGCTTTCTTT. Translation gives CASSVSAGQMNTEAFF. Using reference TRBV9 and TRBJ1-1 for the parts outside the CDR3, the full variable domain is DSGVTQTPKHLITATGQRVTLRCSPRSGDLSVYWYQQSLDQGLQFLIQYYNGEERAKGNILERFSAQQFPDLHSELNLSSLELGDSALYFCASSVSAGQMNTEAFFGQGTRLTVV.

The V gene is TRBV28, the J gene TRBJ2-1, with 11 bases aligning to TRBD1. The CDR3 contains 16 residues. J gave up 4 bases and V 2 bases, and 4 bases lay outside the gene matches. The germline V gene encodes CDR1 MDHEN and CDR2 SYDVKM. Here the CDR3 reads CASSLRDRGTYNEQFF. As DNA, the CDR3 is TGTGCCAGCAGTTTAAGGGACAGGGGGACTTACAATGAGCAGTTCTTC.

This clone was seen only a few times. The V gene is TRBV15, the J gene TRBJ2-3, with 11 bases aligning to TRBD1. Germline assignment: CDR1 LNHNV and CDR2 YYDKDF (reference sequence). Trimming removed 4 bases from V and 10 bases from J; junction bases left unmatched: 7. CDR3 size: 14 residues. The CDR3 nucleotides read TGTGCCACCAGCAAGAGGGGACAGGGGGTTGCGCAGTATTTT. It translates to CATSKRGQGVAQYF.